One and the same sample provided the 27 T cell receptor beta chains below, sequenced in a study of cytomegalovirus exposure and HLA in healthy donors. PCR was performed using 60 Vbeta and 13 Jbeta primers. The repertoire was sequenced with immunoSEQ multiplex PCR; TCRdb's copy has only in-frame clones and lacks some. The listing records 200,000 or so clones. Sequences were obtained from PBMCs. The receptors were sampled from a boy between 10 and 17 years old in good health and CMV-seronegative.

This chain links TRBV7-9 with TRBJ1-1; tentative D call: TRBD1 (5 bases). The germline V gene has CDR1 SEHNR and CDR2 FQNEAQ (reference sequence). This CDR3 has 15 residues. Trimming pared 0 bases from V and 5 bases from J, leaving 13 bases between. The CDR3, as DNA: TGTGCCAGCAGCTTAGCGCGAAATGGGGGGACTGAAGCTTTCTTT. Translated, it gives CASSLARNGGTEAFF.

The chain combines TRBV29-1 with TRBJ2-2; 7 bases map to TRBD1. Germline V gives CDR1 SQVTM, CDR2 ANQGSEA. The trim removed 4 bases at V and 4 bases at J, leaving 3 bases unmatched. There are 13 residues in the CDR3. CDR3 residues: CSVGQGVTGELFF. The DNA for the CDR3 is TGCAGCGTTGGGCAGGGGGTCACCGGGGAGCTGTTTTTT.

The rearrangement uses TRBV7-2 and TRBJ1-3, with D possibly matching TRBD1 (6 bases). Germline CDR1 is SGHTA and CDR2 is FQGNSA. The germline V and J ends were trimmed by 6 bases and 4 bases, with 13 bases remaining between them. The CDR3 length is 14 residues. The CDR3 loop is CASSYQGFGNTIYF. CDR3 nucleotide sequence: TGTGCCAGCAGTTATCAGGGGTTCGGAAACACCATATATTTT.

The chain is built from TRBV27 and TRBJ2-2; tentative D call: TRBD2 (5 bases). V shed 6 bases and J shed 4 bases, with 12 bases lying between them. The CDR3 length is 14 residues. Germline V gene sequence: CDR1 MNHEY, CDR2 SMNVEV (reference sequence). The chain's CDR3 is CASSRGRSTGELFF. The CDR3 nucleotides are TGTGCCAGCAGCCGCGGGCGGAGCACCGGGGAGCTGTTTTTT.

The rearrangement uses TRBV28 and TRBJ2-7; 7 nucleotides agree with TRBD1. Germline V gene sequence: CDR1 MDHEN, CDR2 SYDVKM. With 7 bases clipped from V and 2 bases from J, the junction kept 8 bases outside the gene matches. CDR3 size: 14 residues. CDR3 protein: CASKTGDTPYEQYF. CDR3 nucleotide sequence: TGTGCCAGCAAAACAGGGGATACCCCCTACGAGCAGTACTTC. The variable domain in full, completed from reference TRBV28 and TRBJ2-7, reads DVKVTQSSRYLVKRTGEKVFLECVQDMDHENMFWYRQDPGLGLRLIYFSYDVKMKEKGDIPEGYSVSREKKERFSLILESASTNQTSMYLCASKTGDTPYEQYFGPGTRLTVT.

The chain joins TRBV5-4 to TRBJ2-3; the match to TRBD2 covers 10 bases. J gave up 4 bases and V 0 bases, and 5 bases lay outside the gene matches. The CDR3 is 16 amino acids. Germline V gene lookup returns CDR1 SGHNT and CDR2 YYREEE (reference sequence). Here the CDR3 DNA reads TGTGCCAGCAGCTTGGTACCTAGCGGGGGCGCAGATACGCAGTATTTT. Protein: CASSLVPSGGADTQYF.

The chain joins TRBV9 to TRBJ2-7, with D possibly being TRBD2 (6 bases). Germline V lookup: CDR1 SGDLS, CDR2 YYNGEE. Trimming stripped 4 bases from V and 3 bases from J, with 14 bases between. CDR3 length: 14 residues. The CDR3 region is CASSPPGGHYEQYF. In nucleotides, the CDR3 is TGTGCCAGCAGCCCTCCTGGAGGGCACTACGAGCAGTACTTC.

The chain is built from TRBV30 and TRBJ1-6; D may be TRBD1 (5 bases). V lost 0 bases to trimming and J lost 7 bases, with 10 bases between them. The CDR3 runs 14 residues. CDR1 and CDR2 (germline): GTSNPN, SVGIG (reference sequence). DNA for the CDR3: TGTGCCTGGAGTGTAGAGGGGAGGAATTCACCCCTCCACTTT. This translates into CAWSVEGRNSPLHF.

The J gene is TRBJ1-2, the V gene TRBV2; possibly TRBD1 for D (5 bases). The CDR3 has 14 residues. Between the trimmed V and J ends, which lost 4 bases and 4 bases, there was a span of 13 bases. Per the germline V gene, CDR1 is SNHLY and CDR2 is FYNNEI. The DNA of the CDR3 is TGTGCCAGCAGTGCAAGGGGCCCCGGCTATGGCTACACCTTC. This sequence encodes CASSARGPGYGYTF.

The genes are TRBV13 and TRBJ2-6, with 11 bases matching TRBD1. V trimming: 5 bases; J trimming: 2 bases; junction bases outside the gene matches: 8. The CDR3 totals 18 residues. Per the germline V gene, CDR1 is PRHDT and CDR2 is FYEKMQ (reference sequence). The CDR3 DNA is TGTGCCAGCAGCCATGGACAGGGGGCGAGTCCTGGGGCCAACGTCCTGACTTTC. Its protein product is CASSHGQGASPGANVLTF.

V is TRBV2 and J is TRBJ1-2; 7 positions agree with TRBD1. J lost 6 bases, V lost 5 bases, and 6 bases had no gene match. Looked up from germline, CDR1 is SNHLY and CDR2 is FYNNEI. The CDR3 spans 13 residues. The DNA of the CDR3 is TGTGCCAGCAGTACCCGACAGGGCCATGGCTACACCTTC. Its protein product is CASSTRQGHGYTF.

The gene calls are TRBV14 and TRBJ2-7; 7 positions match TRBD1. CDR1 and CDR2 from the germline V gene are SGHDN and FVKESK. This CDR3 is built from 13 residues. Trimming cost V 4 bases and J 3 bases; bases outside gene matches: 3. The CDR3 region has the DNA TGTGCCAGCAGCCTGTCAGGGGGCTACGAGCAGTACTTC. Its protein product is CASSLSGGYEQYF. Full variable domain (missing parts from reference TRBV14 and TRBJ2-7): EAGVTQFPSHSVIEKGQTVTLRCDPISGHDNLYWYRRVMGKEIKFLLHFVKESKQDESGMPNNRFLAERTGGTYSTLKVQPAELEDSGVYFCASSLSGGYEQYFGPGTRLTVT.

V and J are TRBV2 and TRBJ1-1; TRBD1 agrees at 7 bases. In germline, CDR1 is SNHLY, CDR2 FYNNEI. CDR3 length equals 15 residues. Trimming at V came to 6 bases and at J to 2 bases, leaving 9 bases not matched to a gene. CDR3 sequence (DNA): TGTGCCAGCAGGGACCGGACAGGAACAAACACTGAAGCTTTCTTT. Translated: CASRDRTGTNTEAFF. Full variable domain (remainder filled in from reference TRBV2 and TRBJ1-1): EPEVTQTPSHQVTQMGQEVILRCVPISNHLYFYWYRQILGQKVEFLVSFYNNEISEKSEIFDDQFSVERPDGSNFTLKIRSTKLEDSAMYFCASRDRTGTNTEAFFGQGTRLTVV.

This rearrangement joins TRBV19 to TRBJ1-3; D is unclear. The CDR3 sequence is 16 residues long. The V gene lost 5 bases and the J gene lost 0 bases, with 14 bases spanning the gap. Germline V gene sequence: CDR1 LNHDA, CDR2 SQIVND (reference sequence). CDR3 nucleotide sequence: TGTGCCAGTAGTGTTGGCGGAGGGAGCTCTGGAAACACCATATATTTT. It encodes CASSVGGGSSGNTIYF.

The gene calls are TRBV15 and TRBJ2-1, with D possibly being TRBD2 (7 bases). Between the trimmed V and J ends, which lost 0 bases and 4 bases, there was a span of 19 bases. Germline CDR1 LNHNV, CDR2 YYDKDF (reference sequence). This CDR3 contains 18 residues. CDR3 nucleotide sequence: TGTGCCACCAGCAGAGAGATGGGGGACGGGGGGCCTTACAATGAGCAGTTCTTC. This codes for CATSREMGDGGPYNEQFF. The entire variable domain, with the rest obtained from reference TRBV15 and TRBJ2-1, is as follows: DAMVIQNPRYQVTQFGKPVTLSCSQTLNHNVMYWYQQKSSQAPKLLFHYYDKDFNNEADTPDNFQSRRPNTSFCFLDIRSPGLGDTAMYLCATSREMGDGGPYNEQFFGPGTRLTVL.

V and J are TRBV4-3 and TRBJ2-1; 12 bases are a match to TRBD2. Per the germline V gene, CDR1 is LGHNA and CDR2 is YSLEER. This CDR3 region has 15 residues. V lost 4 bases, J lost 6 bases, and 4 bases stayed unmatched. CDR3 sequence (DNA): TGCGCCAGCAGCCGTCTAGCGGGGGGGTCCAATGAGCAGTTCTTC. Its protein is CASSRLAGGSNEQFF.

The J gene is TRBJ2-7, the V gene TRBV7-2; D might be TRBD2 (5 bases). In germline, CDR1 is SGHTA, CDR2 FQGNSA. The CDR3 extends over 15 amino acids. V was shortened by 5 bases and J by 4 bases, with 18 bases between the two germline ends. CDR3 DNA: TGTGCCAGCAGCCCCTCGCCTAGCCCGGCTTACGAGCAGTACTTC. Its protein product is CASSPSPSPAYEQYF.

The chain couples TRBV6-5 to TRBJ1-4; D is uncertain. V lost 3 bases and J lost 6, with 11 bases in between. Germline V gene data show CDR1 as MNHEY and CDR2 as SVGAGI. This CDR3 has 14 amino acids. The CDR3 protein is CASSYRGVDEKLFF. The CDR3 DNA is TGTGCCAGCAGTTATCGCGGGGTGGATGAAAAACTGTTTTTT.

The J gene is TRBJ2-4, the V gene TRBV5-1, with D possibly matching TRBD2 (5 bases). The V end lost 4 bases, the J end lost 7 bases, and 15 bases lay between the germline ends. The CDR3 loop spans 14 amino acids. Per germline, CDR1 SGHRS and CDR2 YFSETQ. The CDR3: CASSRGTEQNIQYF. The CDR3 DNA reads TGCGCCAGCAGCCGGGGTACAGAGCAGAACATTCAGTACTTC.

This chain uses TRBV5-1 with TRBJ2-1; maybe TRBD2 (5 bases). CDR1 is SGHRS and CDR2 is YFSETQ in the germline V gene. The CDR3 is 14 residues long. V was pared by 0 bases and J by 8 bases, with 12 bases between. The CDR3 region is CASSLVSGLDEQFF. The CDR3 DNA follows: TGCGCCAGCAGCTTGGTATCGGGATTGGATGAGCAGTTCTTC.

The CDR3: CASSLAAGRGTEAFF. CDR3 nucleotide sequence: TGTGCCAGCAGCTTAGCGGCGGGGAGAGGTACTGAAGCTTTCTTT. The J gene is TRBJ1-1, the V gene TRBV7-9; D unresolved. Trimming took off 0 bases at V and 5 bases at J, with 13 bases between the two ends. Germline values: CDR1 SEHNR, CDR2 FQNEAQ (reference sequence). The CDR3 loop spans 15 amino acids.

The CDR3 protein is CASSTDFSYEQYF. The CDR3 DNA is TGCGCCAGCAGCACGGACTTCTCCTACGAGCAGTACTTC. The chain employs TRBV5-1 and TRBJ2-7; weak D call: TRBD2 (5 bases). V lost 4 bases and J 0 bases, leaving 8 bases between the germline ends. The CDR3 has 13 amino acids. CDR1 is SGHRS, CDR2 YFSETQ, per germline.

CDR3 loop: CASSLNRGRGLDGYTF. In DNA, the CDR3 is TGTGCCAGCAGTTTAAACAGGGGGCGCGGACTCGATGGCTACACCTTC. The V and J genes are TRBV28 and TRBJ1-2, with 9 bases lining up with TRBD1. V shed 2 bases and J 6 bases; nucleotides not matched to a gene: 10. Per the germline V gene, CDR1 is MDHEN and CDR2 is SYDVKM. The CDR3 runs to 16 residues.

This chain joins TRBV9 and TRBJ2-7; 7 nucleotides line up with TRBD2. The CDR3 sequence is 17 residues long. Germline V gene sequence: CDR1 SGDLS, CDR2 YYNGEE. Unmatched junction bases numbered 12, after V lost 3 bases and J lost 0 bases. The CDR3 region is CASSERGSGPGSYEQYF. CDR3 sequence (DNA): TGTGCCAGCAGCGAGCGGGGAAGCGGCCCGGGCTCCTACGAGCAGTACTTC. Variable domain in full (rest from reference TRBV9 and TRBJ2-7): DSGVTQTPKHLITATGQRVTLRCSPRSGDLSVYWYQQSLDQGLQFLIQYYNGEERAKGNILERFSAQQFPDLHSELNLSSLELGDSALYFCASSERGSGPGSYEQYFGPGTRLTVT.

The chain is built from TRBV11-2 and TRBJ1-2, with 9 bases that match TRBD1. Germline V CDR1 and CDR2: SGHAT, FQNNGV. V lost 5 bases, J lost 7 bases, and 11 bases stayed unmatched. The CDR3 contains 15 residues. This chain's CDR3 is CASSAGGDREAGYTF. In DNA, the CDR3 is TGTGCCAGCAGCGCAGGGGGGGACAGGGAAGCTGGCTACACCTTC.

The rearrangement links TRBV19 to TRBJ1-6, with a tentative D call TRBD1 (5 bases). The CDR3 consists of 14 residues. Trimming left V 2 bases short and J 10 bases short, with 12 bases between. Germline V gives CDR1 LNHDA, CDR2 SQIVND (reference sequence). In DNA, the CDR3 is TGTGCCAGTAGTATACAGGGTTCGAGATCACCCCTCCACTTT. It codes for CASSIQGSRSPLHF.

This rearrangement joins TRBV30 to TRBJ2-7; D unclear. The CDR3 length is 14 residues. The germline V and J ends were trimmed by 2 bases and 0 bases, with 11 bases remaining between them. CDR1 GTSNPN and CDR2 SVGIG come from the germline V gene (reference sequence). Here the CDR3 reads CAWSSQAPSYEQYF. The CDR3 DNA is TGTGCCTGGAGTTCCCAGGCACCCTCCTACGAGCAGTACTTC. Drawing the rest from reference TRBV30 and TRBJ2-7, the complete variable domain is SQTIHQWPATLVQPVGSPLSLECTVEGTSNPNLYWYRQAAGRGLQLLFYSVGIGQISSEVPQNLSASRPQDRQFILSSKKLLLSDSGFYLCAWSSQAPSYEQYFGPGTRLTVT.